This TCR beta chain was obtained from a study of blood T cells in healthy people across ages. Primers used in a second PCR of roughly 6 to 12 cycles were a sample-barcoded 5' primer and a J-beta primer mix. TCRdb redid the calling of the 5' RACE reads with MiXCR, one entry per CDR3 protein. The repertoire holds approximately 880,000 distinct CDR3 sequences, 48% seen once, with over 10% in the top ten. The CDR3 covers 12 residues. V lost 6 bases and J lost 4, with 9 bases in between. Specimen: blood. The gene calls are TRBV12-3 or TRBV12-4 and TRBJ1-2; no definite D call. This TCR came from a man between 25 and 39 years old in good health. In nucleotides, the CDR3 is TGTGCCAGCAGGCAAGACACCTATGGCTACACCTTC. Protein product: CASRQDTYGYTF.